This T cell receptor (beta chain) was profiled in a study of OX40 agonist ivuxolimab in advanced cancers. Study-level information: Those treated in dose escalation had hepatocellular carcinoma, melanoma, renal cell cancer or head and neck cancer.

This clone occurred a few times. With 4 bases removed from V and 0 bases from J, the gap between germline ends came to 3 bases. The CDR3 has 12 residues. Looked up from germline, CDR1 is KGHSH and CDR2 is LQKENI. Clones were read by immunoSEQ multiplex PCR, and TCRdb kept only the in-frame ones, dropping some. This sample yields 40,000 to 45,000 clones, of which about four fifths are seen a single time; more than 9% belongs to the top ten. The chain links TRBV18 to TRBJ2-5; D not resolved. This clonotype was obtained from an adult with an advanced solid tumor such as melanoma, head and neck, liver or kidney cancer. Sequenced material: CD4+ or CD8+ T cells sorted from blood, taken in a trial of the OX40 agonist ivuxolimab. CDR3 amino acids: CASSQYQETQYF. For the CDR3, the DNA is TGTGCCAGCTCACAGTACCAAGAGACCCAGTACTTC.